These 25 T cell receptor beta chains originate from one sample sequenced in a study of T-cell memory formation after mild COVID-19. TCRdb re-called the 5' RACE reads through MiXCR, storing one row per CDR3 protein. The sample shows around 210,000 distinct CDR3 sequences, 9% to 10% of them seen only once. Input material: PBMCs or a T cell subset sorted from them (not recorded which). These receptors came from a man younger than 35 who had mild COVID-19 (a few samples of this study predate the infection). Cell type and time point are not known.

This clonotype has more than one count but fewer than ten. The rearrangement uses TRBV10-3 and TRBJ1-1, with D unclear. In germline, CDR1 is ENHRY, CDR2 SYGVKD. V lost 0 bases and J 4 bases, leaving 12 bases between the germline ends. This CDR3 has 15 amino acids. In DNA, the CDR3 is TGTGCCATCAGTGAGTCGACTACGGGGAGCACTGAAGCTTTCTTT. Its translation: CAISESTTGSTEAFF.

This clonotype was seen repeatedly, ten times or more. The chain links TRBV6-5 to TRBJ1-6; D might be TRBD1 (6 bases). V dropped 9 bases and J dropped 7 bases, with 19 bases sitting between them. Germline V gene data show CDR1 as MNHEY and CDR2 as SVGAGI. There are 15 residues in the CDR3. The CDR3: CASQRGGGRNSPLHF. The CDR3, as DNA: TGTGCCAGTCAGAGGGGAGGGGGAAGGAATTCACCCCTCCACTTT.

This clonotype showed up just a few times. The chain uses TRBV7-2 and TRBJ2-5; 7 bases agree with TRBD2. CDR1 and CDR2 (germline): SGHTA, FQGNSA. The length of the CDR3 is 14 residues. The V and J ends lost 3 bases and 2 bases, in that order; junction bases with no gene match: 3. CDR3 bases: TGTGCCAGCAGCTTCCTAGCGGTACAAGAGACCCAGTACTTC. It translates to CASSFLAVQETQYF.

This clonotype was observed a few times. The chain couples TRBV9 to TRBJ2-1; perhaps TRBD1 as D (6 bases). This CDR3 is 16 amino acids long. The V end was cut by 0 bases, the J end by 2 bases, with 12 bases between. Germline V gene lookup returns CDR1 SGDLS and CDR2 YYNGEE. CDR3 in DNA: TGTGCCAGCAGCGTAGTTACAGGGTCGACCTACAATGAGCAGTTCTTC. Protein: CASSVVTGSTYNEQFF.

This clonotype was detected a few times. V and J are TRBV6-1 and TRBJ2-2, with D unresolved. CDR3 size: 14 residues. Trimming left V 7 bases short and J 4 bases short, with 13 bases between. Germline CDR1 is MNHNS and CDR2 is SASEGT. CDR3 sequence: CASIRKSGTGELFF. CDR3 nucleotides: TGTGCCAGCATCAGAAAGTCGGGCACCGGGGAGCTGTTTTTT.

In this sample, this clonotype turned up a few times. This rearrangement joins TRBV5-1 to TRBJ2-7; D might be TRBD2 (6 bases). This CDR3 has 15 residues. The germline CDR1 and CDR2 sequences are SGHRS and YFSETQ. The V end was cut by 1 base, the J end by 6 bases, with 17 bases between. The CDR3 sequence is CASSLNGGNLVEQYV. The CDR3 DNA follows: TGCGCCAGCAGCTTGAACGGGGGAAACCTAGTCGAGCAGTACGTC.

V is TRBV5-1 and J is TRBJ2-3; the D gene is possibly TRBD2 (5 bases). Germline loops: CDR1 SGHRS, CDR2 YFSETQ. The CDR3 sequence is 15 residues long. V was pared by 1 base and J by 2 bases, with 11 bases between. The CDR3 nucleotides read TGCGCCAGCAGCTTGCTAGCCCCCCACACAGATACGCAGTATTTT. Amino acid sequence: CASSLLAPHTDTQYF.

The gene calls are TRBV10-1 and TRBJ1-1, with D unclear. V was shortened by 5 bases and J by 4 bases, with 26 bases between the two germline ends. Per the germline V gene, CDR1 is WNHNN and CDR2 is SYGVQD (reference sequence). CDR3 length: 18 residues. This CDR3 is CASSMNQVDGRPGTEAFF. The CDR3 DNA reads TGCGCCAGCAGTATGAACCAAGTAGATGGGCGGCCGGGCACTGAAGCTTTCTTT.

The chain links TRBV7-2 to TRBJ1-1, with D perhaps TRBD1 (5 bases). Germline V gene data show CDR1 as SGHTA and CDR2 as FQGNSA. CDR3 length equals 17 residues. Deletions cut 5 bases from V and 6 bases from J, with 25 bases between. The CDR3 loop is CASSQLLRFGVGAEAFF. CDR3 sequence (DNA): TGTGCCAGCAGCCAGCTTTTAAGATTTGGGGTGGGGGCTGAAGCTTTCTTT.

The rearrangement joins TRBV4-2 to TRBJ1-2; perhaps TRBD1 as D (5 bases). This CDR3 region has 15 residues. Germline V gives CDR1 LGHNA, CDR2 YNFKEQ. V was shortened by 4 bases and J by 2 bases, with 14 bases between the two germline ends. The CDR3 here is CASSPSPTGNYGYTF. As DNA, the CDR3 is TGTGCCAGCAGCCCGAGCCCCACAGGCAACTATGGCTACACCTTC.

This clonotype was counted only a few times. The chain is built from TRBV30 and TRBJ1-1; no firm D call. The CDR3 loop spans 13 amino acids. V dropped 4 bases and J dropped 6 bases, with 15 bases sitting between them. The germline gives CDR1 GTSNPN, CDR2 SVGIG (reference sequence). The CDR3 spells CAWISRLRSEAFF. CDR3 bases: TGTGCCTGGATTTCCCGTTTAAGGTCTGAAGCTTTCTTT.

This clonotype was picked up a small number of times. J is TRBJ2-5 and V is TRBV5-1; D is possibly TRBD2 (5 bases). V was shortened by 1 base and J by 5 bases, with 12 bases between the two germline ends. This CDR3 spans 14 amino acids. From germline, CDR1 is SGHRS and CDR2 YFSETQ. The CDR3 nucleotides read TGCGCCAGCAGCTTGCGGGGTAATAGGGAGACCCAGTACTTC. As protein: CASSLRGNRETQYF.

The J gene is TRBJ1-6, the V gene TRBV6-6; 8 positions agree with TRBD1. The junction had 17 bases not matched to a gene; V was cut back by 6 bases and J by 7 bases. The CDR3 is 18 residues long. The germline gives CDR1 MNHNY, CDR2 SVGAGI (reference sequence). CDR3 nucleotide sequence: TGTGCCAGCAGCTGGGGGACAGGAACCACCGGGGGCAATTCACCCCTCCACTTT. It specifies CASSWGTGTTGGNSPLHF.

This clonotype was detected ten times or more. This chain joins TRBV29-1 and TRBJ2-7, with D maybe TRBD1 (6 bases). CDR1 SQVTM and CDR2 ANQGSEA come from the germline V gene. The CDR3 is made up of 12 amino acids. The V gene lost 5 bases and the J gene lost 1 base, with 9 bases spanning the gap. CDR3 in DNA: TGCAGCGTTATCGGACAGTCCTACGAGCAGTACGTC. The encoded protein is CSVIGQSYEQYV.

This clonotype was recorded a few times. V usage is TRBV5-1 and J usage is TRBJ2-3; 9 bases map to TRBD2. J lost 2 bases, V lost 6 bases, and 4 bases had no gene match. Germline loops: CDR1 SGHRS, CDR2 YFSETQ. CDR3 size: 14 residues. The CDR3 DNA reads TGCGCCAGCAAGGGCGGGGGGGCCACAGATACGCAGTATTTT. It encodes CASKGGGATDTQYF.

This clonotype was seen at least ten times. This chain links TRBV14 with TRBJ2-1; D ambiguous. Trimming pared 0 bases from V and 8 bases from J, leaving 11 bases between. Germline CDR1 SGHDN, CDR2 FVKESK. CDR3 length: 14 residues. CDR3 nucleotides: TGTGCCAGCAGCCAAGAGTCCAGAAGAGATGAGCAGTTCTTC. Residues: CASSQESRRDEQFF.

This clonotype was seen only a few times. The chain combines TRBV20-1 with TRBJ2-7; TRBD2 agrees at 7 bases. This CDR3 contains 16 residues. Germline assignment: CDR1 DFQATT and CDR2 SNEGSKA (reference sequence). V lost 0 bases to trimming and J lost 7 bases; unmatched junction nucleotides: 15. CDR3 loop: CSARDPLSGPRGEQYF. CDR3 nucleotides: TGCAGTGCTAGAGATCCACTTAGCGGGCCCCGGGGGGAGCAGTACTTC.

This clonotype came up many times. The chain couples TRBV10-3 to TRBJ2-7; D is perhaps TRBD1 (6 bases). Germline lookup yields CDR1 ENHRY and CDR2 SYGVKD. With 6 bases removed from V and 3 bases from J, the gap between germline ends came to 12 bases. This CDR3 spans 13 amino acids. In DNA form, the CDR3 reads TGTGCCATCAGCCTAGGACAGAACTACGAGCAGTACTTC. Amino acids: CAISLGQNYEQYF.

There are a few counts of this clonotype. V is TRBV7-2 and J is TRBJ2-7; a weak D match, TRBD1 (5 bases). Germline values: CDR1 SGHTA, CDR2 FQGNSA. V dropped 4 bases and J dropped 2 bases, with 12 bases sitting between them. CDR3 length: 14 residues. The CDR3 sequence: CASSSRQKTYEQYF. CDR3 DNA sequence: TGTGCCAGCAGCTCGCGACAGAAAACCTACGAGCAGTACTTC.

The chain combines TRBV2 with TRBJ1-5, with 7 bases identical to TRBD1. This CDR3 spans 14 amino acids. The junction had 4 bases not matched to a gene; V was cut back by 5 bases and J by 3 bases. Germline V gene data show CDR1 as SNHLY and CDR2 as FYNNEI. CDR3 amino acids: CASSLQGYNQPQHF. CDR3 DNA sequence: TGTGCCAGCAGTTTACAGGGGTACAATCAGCCCCAGCATTTT.

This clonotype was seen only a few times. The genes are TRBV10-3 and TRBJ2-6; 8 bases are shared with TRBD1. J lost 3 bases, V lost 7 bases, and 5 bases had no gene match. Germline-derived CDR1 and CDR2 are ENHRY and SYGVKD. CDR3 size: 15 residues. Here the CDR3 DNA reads TGTGCCATCACCCCAGGGGGCGATGGGGCCAACGTCCTGACTTTC. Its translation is CAITPGGDGANVLTF.

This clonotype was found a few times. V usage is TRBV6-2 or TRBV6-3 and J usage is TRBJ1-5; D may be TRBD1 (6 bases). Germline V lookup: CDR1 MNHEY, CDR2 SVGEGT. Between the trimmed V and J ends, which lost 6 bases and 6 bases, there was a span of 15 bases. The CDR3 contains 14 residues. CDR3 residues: CASSTFGGAQPQHF. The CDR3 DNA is TGTGCCAGCAGCACATTCGGGGGCGCTCAGCCCCAGCATTTT.

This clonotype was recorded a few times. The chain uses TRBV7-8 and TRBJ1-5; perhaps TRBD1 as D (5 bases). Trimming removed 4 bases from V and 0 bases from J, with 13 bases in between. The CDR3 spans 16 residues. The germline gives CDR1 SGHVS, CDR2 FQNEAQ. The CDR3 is CASSSQGPNSNQPQHF. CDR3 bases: TGTGCCAGCAGCTCCCAGGGTCCCAATAGCAATCAGCCCCAGCATTTT.

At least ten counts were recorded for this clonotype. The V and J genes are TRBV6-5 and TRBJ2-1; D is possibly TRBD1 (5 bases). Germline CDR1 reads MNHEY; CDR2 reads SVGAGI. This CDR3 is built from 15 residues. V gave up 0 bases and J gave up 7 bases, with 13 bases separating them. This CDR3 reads CASSYSARVRNEQFF. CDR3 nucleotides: TGTGCCAGCAGTTACTCGGCCAGGGTTAGAAATGAGCAGTTCTTC.

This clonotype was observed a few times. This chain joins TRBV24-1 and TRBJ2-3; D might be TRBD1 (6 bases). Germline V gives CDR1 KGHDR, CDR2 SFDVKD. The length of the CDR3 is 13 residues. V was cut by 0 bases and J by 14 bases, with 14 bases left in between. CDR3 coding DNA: TGTGCCACCAGTGATTTGCGGGGCAGGGGCTTGTATTTT. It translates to CATSDLRGRGLYF.